This is a list of T cell receptor beta chains from one sample in a study of blood T cells in healthy people across ages. TCRdb reprocessed the 5' RACE reads with MiXCR, giving one entry per CDR3 protein. The sample carries fewer than 950,000 distinct CDR3 sequences, less than 70% recorded once. The source material was blood. The source is an elderly man in good health. Both conserved end residues are part of each CDR3. D genes are given only for firm matches. Only some rows state a clone size, as once, few, many or a class for expanded clones.

V	D	size	J	DNA	CDR3
TRBV7-6	.	.	TRBJ1-1	TGTGCCAGCAGCCTCGAGGCAGGGGCAGGGACTGAAGCTTTCTTT	CASSLEAGAGTEAFF
TRBV9	.	few	TRBJ2-3	TGTGCCAGCAGCCCCCGACTTGTCACAGATACGCAGTATTTT	CASSPRLVTDTQYF
TRBV5-1	TRBD2	.	TRBJ2-1	TGCGCCAGCAGCACCCAGGGGGACTCTTACCGACTAGCGGGATTATACAATGAGCAGTTCTTC	CASSTQGDSYRLAGLYNEQFF
TRBV15	.	.	TRBJ1-3	TGTGCCACCAGCAGATCCTCAGTGGGGGCCGTCTCTGGAAACACCATATATTTT	CATSRSSVGAVSGNTIYF
TRBV10-1	.	once	TRBJ2-5	TGCGCCAGCACCCGACCAACGGTACAAGAGACCCAGTACTTC	CASTRPTVQETQYF
TRBV27	TRBD1	.	TRBJ2-1	TGTGCCAGCAGTAACCGGGACAGGGGCAGCAATGAGCAGTTCTTC	CASSNRDRGSNEQFF
TRBV5-1	TRBD1	once	TRBJ1-6	TGCGCCAGCAGCTTGACCACCGGACAGGCTAATAACTCACCCCTCCACTTT	CASSLTTGQANNSPLHF
TRBV20-1	.	.	TRBJ2-6	TGCAGTGCTACACAAGGACATGCCGGGGCCAACGTCCTGACTTTC	CSATQGHAGANVLTF
TRBV5-1	.	.	TRBJ2-7	TGCGCCAGCAGACTCTGCTACGAGCAGTACTTC	CASRLCYEQYF
TRBV7-9	.	.	TRBJ2-1	TGTGCCAGCAGCGAGTACCGCAAGAATGAGCAGTTCTTC	CASSEYRKNEQFF
TRBV7-2	TRBD2	.	TRBJ2-1	TGTGCCAGCAGCCCTTGGACTAGCGGGAGAAATGAGCAGTTCTTC	CASSPWTSGRNEQFF
TRBV5-1	.	.	TRBJ2-7	TGCGCCAGCAACACCGGGACTGCTCACGACGAGCAGTACTTC	CASNTGTAHDEQYF
TRBV29-1	.	.	TRBJ2-7	TGCAGCGTAGCAGGGGGGGGCTACAATGAGCAGTACTTC	CSVAGGGYNEQYF
TRBV20-1	.	.	TRBJ1-1	TGCAGTGCTAGAGATCGAAGGCAGCCTAACACTGAAGCTTTCTTT	CSARDRRQPNTEAFF
TRBV27	.	.	TRBJ1-5	TGTGCCAGCAGGTCGTCTGGGGGGCTCAATCAGCCCCAGCATTTT	CASRSSGGLNQPQHF
TRBV4-2	.	.	TRBJ2-1	TGTGCCAGCAGCCAAGCTACTAACTACAATGAGCAGTTCTTC	CASSQATNYNEQFF
TRBV5-1	.	.	TRBJ1-2	TGCGCCAGCAGCCCTGGAGGAGGAGGGTTCGCCTACACCTTC	CASSPGGGGFAYTF
TRBV6-2/TRBV6-3	.	few	TRBJ2-1	TGTGCCAGCAGTCCCGGGTCCTACAATGAGCAGTTCTTC	CASSPGSYNEQFF
TRBV10-3	TRBD1	.	TRBJ2-5	TGTGCCATCAGCAGGGGGCGAGAGACCCAGTACTTC	CAISRGRETQYF
TRBV12-3/TRBV12-4	.	few	TRBJ1-2	TGTGCCAGCGCGAGTGGTTTTCTTGGCTACACCTTC	CASASGFLGYTF
TRBV24-1	.	few	TRBJ2-5	TGTGCCACCAGTGTAGGATACCAGGAGACCCAGTACTTC	CATSVGYQETQYF
TRBV7-2	TRBD2	few	TRBJ2-3	TGTGCCAGCAGCTTGGGTCCGGGACTAGCGGTATATACGCAGTATTTT	CASSLGPGLAVYTQYF
TRBV10-3	.	few	TRBJ2-1	TGTGCCACGCTTACATCGTCTTACAATGAGCAGTTCTTC	CATLTSSYNEQFF